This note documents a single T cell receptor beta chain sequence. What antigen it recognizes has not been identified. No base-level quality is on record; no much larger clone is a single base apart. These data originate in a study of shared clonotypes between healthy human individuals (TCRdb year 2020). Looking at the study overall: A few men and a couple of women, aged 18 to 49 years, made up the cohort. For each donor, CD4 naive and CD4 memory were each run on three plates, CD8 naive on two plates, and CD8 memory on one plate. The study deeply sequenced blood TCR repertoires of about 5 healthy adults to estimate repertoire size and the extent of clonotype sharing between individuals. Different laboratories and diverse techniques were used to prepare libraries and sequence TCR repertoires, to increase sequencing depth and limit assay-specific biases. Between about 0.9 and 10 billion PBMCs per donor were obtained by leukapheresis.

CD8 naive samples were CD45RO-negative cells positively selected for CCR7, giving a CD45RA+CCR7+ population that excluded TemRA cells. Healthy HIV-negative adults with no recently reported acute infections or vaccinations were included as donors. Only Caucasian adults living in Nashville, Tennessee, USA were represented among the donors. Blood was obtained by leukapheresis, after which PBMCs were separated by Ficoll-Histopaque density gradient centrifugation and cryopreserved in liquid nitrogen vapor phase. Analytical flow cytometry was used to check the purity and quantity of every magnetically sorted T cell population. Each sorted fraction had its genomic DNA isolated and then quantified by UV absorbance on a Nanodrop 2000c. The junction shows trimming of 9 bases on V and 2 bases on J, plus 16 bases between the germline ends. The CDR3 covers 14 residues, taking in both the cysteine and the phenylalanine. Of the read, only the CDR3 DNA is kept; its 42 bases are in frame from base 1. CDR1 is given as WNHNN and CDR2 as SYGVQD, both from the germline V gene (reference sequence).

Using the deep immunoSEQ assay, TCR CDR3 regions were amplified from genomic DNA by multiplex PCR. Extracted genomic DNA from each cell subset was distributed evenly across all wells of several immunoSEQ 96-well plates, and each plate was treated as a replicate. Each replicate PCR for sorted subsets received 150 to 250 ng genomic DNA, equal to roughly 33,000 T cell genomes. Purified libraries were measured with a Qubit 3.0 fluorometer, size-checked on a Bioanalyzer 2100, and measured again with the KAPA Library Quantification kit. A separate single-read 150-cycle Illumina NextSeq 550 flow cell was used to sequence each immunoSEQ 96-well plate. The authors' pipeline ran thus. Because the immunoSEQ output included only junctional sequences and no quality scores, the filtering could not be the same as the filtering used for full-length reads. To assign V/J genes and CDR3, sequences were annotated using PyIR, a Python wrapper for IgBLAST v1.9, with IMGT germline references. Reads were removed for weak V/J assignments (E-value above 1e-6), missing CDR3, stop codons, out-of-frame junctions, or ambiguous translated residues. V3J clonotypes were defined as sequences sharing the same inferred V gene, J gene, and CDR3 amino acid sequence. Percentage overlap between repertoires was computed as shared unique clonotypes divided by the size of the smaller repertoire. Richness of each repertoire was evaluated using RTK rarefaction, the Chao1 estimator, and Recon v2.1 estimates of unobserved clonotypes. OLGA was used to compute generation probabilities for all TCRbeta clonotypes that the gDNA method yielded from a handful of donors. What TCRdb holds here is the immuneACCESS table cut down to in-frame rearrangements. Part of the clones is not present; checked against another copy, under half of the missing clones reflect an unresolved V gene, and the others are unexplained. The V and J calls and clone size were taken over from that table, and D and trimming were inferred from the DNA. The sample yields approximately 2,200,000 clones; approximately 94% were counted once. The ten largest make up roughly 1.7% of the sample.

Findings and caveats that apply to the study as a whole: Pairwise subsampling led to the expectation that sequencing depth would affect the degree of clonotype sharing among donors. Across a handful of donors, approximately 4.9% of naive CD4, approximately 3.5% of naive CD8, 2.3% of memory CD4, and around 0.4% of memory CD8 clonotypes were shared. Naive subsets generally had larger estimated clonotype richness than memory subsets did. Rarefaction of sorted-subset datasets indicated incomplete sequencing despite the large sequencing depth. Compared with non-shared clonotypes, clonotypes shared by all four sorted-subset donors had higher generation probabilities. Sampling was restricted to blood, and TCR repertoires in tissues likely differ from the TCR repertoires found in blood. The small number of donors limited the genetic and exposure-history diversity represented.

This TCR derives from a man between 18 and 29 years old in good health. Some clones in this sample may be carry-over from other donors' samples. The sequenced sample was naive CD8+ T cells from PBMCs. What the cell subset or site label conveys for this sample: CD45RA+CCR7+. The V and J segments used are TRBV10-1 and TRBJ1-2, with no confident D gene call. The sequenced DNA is TGCGCCAGAAAAGGTTCCAGCCAAAACTATGGCTACACCTTC. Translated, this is CARKGSSQNYGYTF.